These 21 T cell receptor beta chains were sequenced from one sample in a study of shared clonotypes between healthy human individuals. Some clones are missing from TCRdb's copy, which holds only in-frame ones; the method was immunoSEQ multiplex PCR. Here the sample spans about 510,000 clones, 70% to 80% being singletons. The sequenced sample was PBMCs. Receptors originate from a woman aged 40 to 50 in good health. Some clones in this sample may be carry-over from other donors' samples.

CDR3: CASSSRTSGSLYNEQFF. Here the CDR3 DNA reads TGCGCCAGCAGCTCCAGGACTAGCGGGAGCCTTTACAATGAGCAGTTCTTC. V usage is TRBV5-1 and J usage is TRBJ2-1, with 13 positions matching TRBD2. CDR3 size: 17 residues. Germline values: CDR1 SGHRS, CDR2 YFSETQ. The V gene end was trimmed by 3 bases and the J gene end by 4 bases; junction bases not matched to a gene: 7.

V and J are TRBV15 and TRBJ1-5, with a tentative D call TRBD1 (5 bases). The V end lost 1 base, the J end lost 5 bases, and 9 bases lay between the germline ends. CDR3 length: 14 amino acids. The germline gives CDR1 LNHNV, CDR2 YYDKDF (reference sequence). CDR3 bases: TGTGCCACCAGCAGAGCCTTACAGGATCAGCCCCAGCATTTT. It translates to CATSRALQDQPQHF.

The chain couples TRBV29-1 to TRBJ1-4, with D hard to call. V was shortened by 5 bases and J by 8 bases, with 18 bases between the two germline ends. The CDR3 covers 14 residues. The V gene's germline CDR1 is SQVTM and CDR2 ANQGSEA. The CDR3 here is CSVLLRARNEKLFF. The CDR3 DNA sequence: TGCAGCGTTCTACTTAGGGCGCGTAACGAAAAACTGTTTTTT.

In regard to this clone: Other nucleotide sequences in the sample specify the same CDR3. This chain joins TRBV5-4 and TRBJ2-1; maybe TRBD2 (6 bases). CDR1 is SGHNT, CDR2 YYREEE, per germline (reference sequence). With 2 bases removed from V and 5 bases from J, the gap between germline ends came to 11 bases. This CDR3 has 14 residues. The CDR3 loop reads CASSLAGGDNEQFF. CDR3 nucleotide sequence: TGTGCCAGCAGCTTAGCCGGGGGTGACAATGAGCAGTTCTTC.

The rearrangement joins TRBV18 to TRBJ2-5; 10 bases are shared with TRBD2. Germline V CDR1 and CDR2: KGHSH, LQKENI. Trimming removed 4 bases from V and 1 base from J; junction bases left unmatched: 3. The CDR3 totals 15 residues. CDR3 DNA: TGTGCCAGCTCACTAGCGGGAGGAGTCCAAGAGACCCAGTACTTC. This gives the protein CASSLAGGVQETQYF.

V and J are TRBV4-3 and TRBJ1-2; 7 bases are a match to TRBD1. CDR1 and CDR2 (germline): LGHNA, YSLEER. This CDR3 has 16 amino acids. V gave up 0 bases and J gave up 1 base; unmatched junction bases: 5. The CDR3 bases are TGCGCCAGCAGCCAAGATTTGAGGGGGCTTAACTATGGCTACACCTTC. This translates into CASSQDLRGLNYGYTF.

The genes are TRBV7-2 and TRBJ2-1; tentative D call: TRBD1 (6 bases). The CDR3 covers 15 residues. CDR1 is SGHTA and CDR2 is FQGNSA in the germline V gene. Trimming took 1 base from V and 2 from J, leaving 9 bases between them. CDR3 in amino acids: CASSLGDTPYNEQFF. CDR3 bases: TGTGCCAGCAGCTTAGGGGACACCCCCTACAATGAGCAGTTCTTC. The full variable domain, rest sourced from reference TRBV7-2 and TRBJ2-1, is GAGVSQSPSNKVTEKGKDVELRCDPISGHTALYWYRQSLGQGLEFLIYFQGNSAPDKSGLPSDRFSAERTGGSVSTLTIQRTQQEDSAVYLCASSLGDTPYNEQFFGPGTRLTVL.

This clone appeared once. The chain recombines TRBV6-1 with TRBJ1-1; possible D gene TRBD1, 5 bases. The CDR3 sequence is 14 residues long. The germline gives CDR1 MNHNS, CDR2 SASEGT. V shed 2 bases and J shed 7 bases, with 14 bases lying between them. The DNA of the CDR3 is TGTGCCAGCAGTGAACTTCCAGGGAGCGGTGAAGCTTTCTTT. It yields the protein CASSELPGSGEAFF.

V gene TRBV5-1 combines with J gene TRBJ2-5, with TRBD1 identical over 8 bases. V shed 4 bases, J shed 2 bases, and the junction held 10 bases outside the gene matches. Germline CDR1 and CDR2: SGHRS and YFSETQ. The CDR3 is 16 amino acids. The CDR3 DNA follows: TGCGCCAGCAGCCGGAACCGACAGGGGTTTCAAGAGACCCAGTACTTC. This translates into CASSRNRQGFQETQYF.

J is TRBJ1-1 and V is TRBV18; D not resolved. The germline CDR1 and CDR2 sequences are KGHSH and LQKENI. Trimming took 3 bases from V and 1 from J, leaving 9 bases between them. The CDR3 runs 14 residues. The CDR3 sequence is CASSPRPANTEAFF. CDR3 DNA sequence: TGTGCCAGCTCACCGAGGCCTGCGAACACTGAAGCTTTCTTT.

V gene TRBV9 combines with J gene TRBJ2-4, with 7 bases lining up with TRBD2. From germline, CDR1 is SGDLS and CDR2 YYNGEE. Unmatched junction bases numbered 5, after V lost 0 bases and J lost 5 bases. The CDR3 runs to 15 residues. For the CDR3, the DNA is TGTGCCAGCAGCGTAGGTAGCGGGTATGAAAACATTCAGTACTTC. This codes for CASSVGSGYENIQYF.

Written as DNA, the CDR3 is TGCGCCAGCAGCTTGGAGGCCGGGGGGCTATACAATGAGCAGTTCTTC. Its protein product is CASSLEAGGLYNEQFF. The rearrangement uses TRBV5-1 and TRBJ2-1; possible D gene TRBD2, 7 bases. Between the trimmed V and J ends, which lost 0 bases and 4 bases, there was a span of 14 bases. Germline assignment: CDR1 SGHRS and CDR2 YFSETQ. The CDR3 consists of 16 residues.

This clone came up once. CDR3 sequence (DNA): TGTGCCAGCAGCTTATATGCCGGCGGGAGGGCCCCTGGAGATACGCAGTATTTT. The encoded protein is CASSLYAGGRAPGDTQYF. The chain couples TRBV11-2 to TRBJ2-3, with 9 positions matching TRBD2. Trimming cost V 2 bases and J 5 bases; bases outside gene matches: 14. This CDR3 spans 18 amino acids. In germline, CDR1 is SGHAT, CDR2 FQNNGV.

The chain is built from TRBV6-5 and TRBJ2-1; D remains unclear. The germline gives CDR1 MNHEY, CDR2 SVGAGI. The CDR3 contains 12 residues. The V gene lost 6 bases and the J gene lost 6 bases, with 9 bases spanning the gap. CDR3: CASSPNGNEQFF. CDR3 coding DNA: TGTGCCAGCAGCCCAAACGGCAATGAGCAGTTCTTC.

This chain uses TRBV6-5 with TRBJ2-7; no reliable D call. Looked up from germline, CDR1 is MNHEY and CDR2 is SVGAGI. The V and J ends lost 9 bases and 0 bases respectively, with 9 bases between them. CDR3 size: 12 residues. In DNA form, the CDR3 reads TGTGCCAGTGGACGGAGCTCCTACGAGCAGTACTTC. Translating it yields CASGRSSYEQYF.

The genes are TRBV28 and TRBJ1-5; D uncertain. Germline CDR1 MDHEN, CDR2 SYDVKM. CDR3 size: 12 residues. V gave up 7 bases and J gave up 5 bases, with 9 bases separating them. The CDR3 sequence is CASNPPDQPQHF. The CDR3 DNA is TGTGCCAGCAACCCCCCGGATCAGCCCCAGCATTTT.

The chain carries TRBV11-1 and TRBJ2-3; 8 bases are a match to TRBD1. The germline V gene encodes CDR1 SGHAT and CDR2 FQDESV (reference sequence). The CDR3 is 15 residues long. J lost 3 bases, V lost 5 bases, and 7 bases had no gene match. CDR3: CASSNGQGRTDTQYF. DNA of the CDR3: TGTGCCAGCAGCAACGGACAGGGACGAACAGATACGCAGTATTTT. Using reference TRBV11-1 and TRBJ2-3 for the parts outside the CDR3, the full variable domain is EAEVAQSPRYKITEKSQAVAFWCDPISGHATLYWYRQILGQGPELLVQFQDESVVDDSQLPKDRFSAERLKGVDSTLKIQPAELGDSAMYLCASSNGQGRTDTQYFGPGTRLTVL.

This clone came up once. V is TRBV9 and J is TRBJ2-7; D not resolved. The V and J ends lost 1 base and 5 bases respectively, with 10 bases between them. Germline V gene data show CDR1 as SGDLS and CDR2 as YYNGEE. The CDR3 covers 13 residues. The DNA of the CDR3 is TGTGCCAGCAGCGTAACCCCCGTAAACGAGCAGTACTTC. Its translation: CASSVTPVNEQYF.

The J gene is TRBJ1-2, the V gene TRBV27, with D perhaps matching TRBD1 (6 bases). CDR3 length equals 14 residues. The germline gives CDR1 MNHEY, CDR2 SMNVEV (reference sequence). The V gene lost 0 bases and the J gene lost 4 bases, with 9 bases spanning the gap. The CDR3 sequence is CASSLSGGPYGYTF. The CDR3 nucleotides read TGTGCCAGCAGTTTATCGGGGGGCCCCTATGGCTACACCTTC.

The genes are TRBV28 and TRBJ1-2; D might be TRBD1 (6 bases). The germline V gene encodes CDR1 MDHEN and CDR2 SYDVKM. Trimming removed 3 bases from V and 4 bases from J, with 12 bases in between. This CDR3 has 14 amino acids. Here the CDR3 reads CASSFWGRGYGYTF. CDR3 coding DNA: TGTGCCAGCAGTTTTTGGGGGCGAGGCTATGGCTACACCTTC.

V is TRBV7-9 and J is TRBJ1-2; maybe TRBD1 (5 bases). CDR1 is SEHNR and CDR2 is FQNEAQ in the germline V gene (reference sequence). The CDR3 spans 16 residues. Trimming removed 1 base from V and 4 bases from J, with 16 bases in between. The CDR3 DNA is TGTGCCAGCAGCTTAGGACGGGGGGATTTGGCCTATGGCTACACCTTC. This gives the protein CASSLGRGDLAYGYTF.